The present T cell receptor beta chain was sequenced within a study of beta chain features in type 1 diabetes. Across the whole study: Age, gender and cell yields were similar between patients and healthy donors.

This clone was seen a handful of times. Its specificity is not known. Broader study findings: Compared with healthy donors, patients appeared to share more similar naive, central memory and regulatory TCRB repertoires. For Type 1 diabetes patients, all four CD4+ subsets carried TCRB CDR3s that were moderately but significantly shorter.

Expressed TCRB transcripts were sequenced because the isolated RNA had all been reverse transcribed beforehand. Sequencing used immunoSEQ multiplex PCR; TCRdb keeps in-frame clones, though not all of them. The sample holds 600,000 to 700,000 clones, under 15% seen once. This sequence originates from a man aged 18 to 29 with type 1 diabetes. The sequencing input was naive CD4+ T cells from blood.

CDR3 coding DNA: TGCGCCAGCAGCCCTGGCAGAAGCACAGATACGCAGTATTTT. Amino acids: CASSPGRSTDTQYF. The chain has TRBV4-1 and TRBJ2-3; no clear D gene. V lost 4 bases and J lost 0, with 8 bases in between. The CDR3 loop spans 14 amino acids. Germline V gives CDR1 MGHRA, CDR2 YSYEKL.